There are a few counts of the clone carrying this T cell receptor beta chain. The trim removed 7 bases at V and 1 base at J, leaving 13 bases unmatched. The length of the CDR3 is 18 residues. The germline V gene encodes CDR1 MNHEY and CDR2 SVGAGI. The entry originates in a study of molecular identifiers for immune sequencing clone quantification. As previously described, bulk TCR libraries were made using listed TCR primers. One entry per CDR3 protein results from TCRdb running MiXCR on the PCR reads. The sample consists of over 600,000 distinct CDR3 sequences, nearly 20% of them appearing once. Naive CD8 library inputs spanned roughly 20,000 to 1,100,000 sorted cells and 10%, 30% or 50% RNA. The sorting of naive CD8 T cells used the CD8+CD4-CCR7+CD45RA+ phenotype.

The chain employs TRBV6-5 and TRBJ1-6, with 7 bases that match TRBD1. This clonotype was sampled from a human donor in good health. Some libraries in this study had Jurkat cell RNA spiked in. Material: naive CD8+ T cells from blood, with Jurkat cell RNA spiked in. The subset is: FACS-sorted CD8+CD4-CCR7+CD45RA+ naive T cells. The CDR3 coding sequence is TGTGCCAGCATCGACCCCGGGACAGTGCCTTCCTATAATTCACCCCTCCACTTT. As protein: CASIDPGTVPSYNSPLHF.